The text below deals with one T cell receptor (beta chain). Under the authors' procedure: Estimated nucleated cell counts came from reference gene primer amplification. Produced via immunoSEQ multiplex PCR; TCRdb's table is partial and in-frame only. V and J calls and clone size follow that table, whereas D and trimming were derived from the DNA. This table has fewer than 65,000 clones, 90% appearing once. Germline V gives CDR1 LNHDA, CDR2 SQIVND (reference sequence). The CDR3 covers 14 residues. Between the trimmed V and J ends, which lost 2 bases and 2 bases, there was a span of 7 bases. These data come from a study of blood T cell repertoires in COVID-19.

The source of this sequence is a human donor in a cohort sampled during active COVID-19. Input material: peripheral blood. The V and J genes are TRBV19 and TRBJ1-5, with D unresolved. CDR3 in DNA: TGTGCCAGTAGTATAATGGCAGGCAATCAGCCCCAGCATTTT. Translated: CASSIMAGNQPQHF. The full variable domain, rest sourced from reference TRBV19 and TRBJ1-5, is DGGITQSPKYLFRKEGQNVTLSCEQNLNHDAMYWYRQDPGQGLRLIYYSQIVNDFQKGDIAEGYSVSREKKESFPLTVTSAQKNPTAFYLCASSIMAGNQPQHFGDGTRLSIL.